This is a list of T cell receptor beta chains from one sample in a study of naive and memory T cell subsets. TCRdb redid the calling of the UMI-ligation and nested PCR reads with MiXCR, one entry per CDR3 protein. Of 95,000 to 150,000 distinct CDR3 sequences in the sample, approximately 37% are singletons; the top ten hold about 1%. The source material was central memory CD4+ T cells from blood. These receptors were collected from a human donor in good health. CDR3s include the opening cysteine and the closing phenylalanine or tryptophan. D genes are given only for firm matches. Clone size is shown for a subset of rows, as once, few, many or a class of expanded clone.

>TRBJ2-1|-|TRBV15|-
TGTGCCACCAGCAAGGATAGCCCCACGAGCAATGAGCAGTTCTTC
CATSKDSPTSNEQFF
>TRBJ1-4|-|TRBV7-3|-
TGTGCCAGCAGCTTATTCGGAGGGCCTAATGAAAAACTGTTTTTT
CASSLFGGPNEKLFF
>TRBJ2-7|TRBD1|TRBV27|-
TGTGCCAGCAGTCCCTACTCCGGGACAGGGGAGCAGTACTTC
CASSPYSGTGEQYF
>TRBJ2-1|-|TRBV20-1|-
TGCAGTGCTAAAACGGGAGCTAGCTCCTACAATGAGCAGTTCTTC
CSAKTGASSYNEQFF
>TRBJ1-1|-|TRBV30|-
TGTGCCTGGAGTGTTGCGGGACGACAAAAAGCTTTCTTT
CAWSVAGRQKAFF
>TRBJ2-3|-|TRBV13|-
TGTGCCAGCAGCTTCCGGAGGGGGGTAGGAGATACGCAGTATTTT
CASSFRRGVGDTQYF
>TRBJ1-5|-|TRBV6-2/TRBV6-3|few
TGTGCCAGCAGTTCCCACGGGGGGGGAATCCGGCAGCCCCAGCATTTT
CASSSHGGGIRQPQHF
>TRBJ2-5|TRBD2|TRBV24-1|-
TGTGCCACCAGTGGCGGTCGGGCGGGAGAGCAGGAGACCCAGTACTTC
CATSGGRAGEQETQYF
>TRBJ2-1|TRBD2|TRBV2|-
TGTGCCAGCAGGATCGGCGGGGGGGGTTACAATGAGCAGTTCTTC
CASRIGGGGYNEQFF
>TRBJ2-7|-|TRBV28|-
TGTGCCAGCAGTTTAGGCTCCAGAGAGCAGTACTTC
CASSLGSREQYF
>TRBJ2-6|-|TRBV28|-
TGTGCCAGCAGTTTACGCGGATTATCTGGGGCCAACGTCCTGACTTTC
CASSLRGLSGANVLTF
>TRBJ1-5|TRBD1|TRBV3-1|-
TGTGCCAGCAGCCGACAGAAGGGGGCTGGGCCCCAGCATTTT
CASSRQKGAGPQHF
>TRBJ2-3|-|TRBV6-1|-
TGTGCCAGCAGTGCCCGAACCAGGGCAGATACGCAGTATTTT
CASSARTRADTQYF
>TRBJ2-2|TRBD2|TRBV3-1|many
TGTGCCAGCAGCCAAGTCTTGACTAGCGGAGTTCACGAAAACACCGGGGAGCTGTTTTTT
CASSQVLTSGVHENTGELFF
>TRBJ2-1|TRBD2|TRBV27|few
TGTGCCAGCAGCAGACTAGCGGGAGGGCGTAATGAGCAGTTCTTC
CASSRLAGGRNEQFF
>TRBJ2-7|-|TRBV10-3|-
TGTGCCATCAGTGAGTCGATTGAGGGCCGCGAGCAGTACTTC
CAISESIEGREQYF
>TRBJ2-1|-|TRBV20-1|-
TGCAGTGCTCAGGACCGTCCCTACAATGAGCAGTTCTTC
CSAQDRPYNEQFF
>TRBJ2-3|TRBD2|TRBV12-3/TRBV12-4|-
TGTGCCAGCAGACGGACTAGCGGGAGGCGCGGGGATACGCAGTATTTT
CASRRTSGRRGDTQYF
>TRBJ2-2|-|TRBV12-3/TRBV12-4|-
TGTGCCAGCAGCCGGGCGGGGGAGCTGTTTTTT
CASSRAGELFF
>TRBJ1-5|-|TRBV20-1|many
TGCAGTGCTAGACAGCCTTATAGCAATCAGCCCCAGCATTTT
CSARQPYSNQPQHF
>TRBJ1-4|-|TRBV9|-
TGTGCCAGCAGCGCGGGACCCACCGATGAAAAACTGTTTTTT
CASSAGPTDEKLFF
>TRBJ1-5|-|TRBV2|-
TGTGCCAGCTCTCTGGTCAGGAATAGCAATCAGCCCCAGCATTTT
CASSLVRNSNQPQHF
>TRBJ1-2|-|TRBV4-1|-
TGCGCCAGCACCTCGGTGGGGAGGAGCTATGGCTACACCTTC
CASTSVGRSYGYTF
>TRBJ1-5|TRBD1|TRBV12-3/TRBV12-4|few
TGTGCCAGCAGAAGTACAGGGGGCGCGGGGTATGGCCAGCCCCAGCATTTT
CASRSTGGAGYGQPQHF
>TRBJ2-1|-|TRBV4-1|-
TGCGCCAGCAGCCAAGACCGGCCTACCGGGGACGCTTACGTCTTC
CASSQDRPTGDAYVF
>TRBJ1-6|TRBD1|TRBV5-5|-
TGTGCCAGCAGTCACGACAGGGACTCACCCCTCCACTTT
CASSHDRDSPLHF
>TRBJ2-3|-|TRBV11-2|-
TGTGCCAGCAGCTTAGTCACAGGATTCACAGATACGCAGTATTTT
CASSLVTGFTDTQYF